The following is a TCR beta chain sequence with its context. Its target is not known. At the DNA level, this CDR3 is encoded by other sequences in the same sample as well. This specimen belongs to a study of shared clonotypes between healthy human individuals. Study at large: For every donor, three CD4 naive, three CD4 memory, two CD8 naive and one CD8 memory plates were used. Findings and limits, study-wide: Among donors, sharing of clonotypes was expected to be affected by sequencing depth. A few donors had about 5% of their naive CD4 clonotypes in common. Large sequencing depth failed to make sorted-subset sequencing complete, rarefaction showed.

Profiled with immunoSEQ multiplex PCR; TCRdb holds only in-frame clones, not every one. The table has about 2.4 million clones, 93% seen once. V was trimmed by 0 bases and J by 2 bases, leaving 8 bases between them. Per germline, CDR1 SGDLS and CDR2 YYNGEE. The CDR3 runs to 14 residues. This chain joins TRBV9 and TRBJ2-5; no clear D gene. Sequencing was carried out using naive CD4+ T cells from PBMCs. The subset was: CD45RA+ positively selected. This clonotype originated in a man between 18 and 29 years old in good health. Some clones in this sample may be carry-over from other donors' samples. The CDR3 reads CASSVGTVQETQYF. CDR3 DNA sequence: TGTGCCAGCAGCGTAGGGACGGTACAAGAGACCCAGTACTTC.